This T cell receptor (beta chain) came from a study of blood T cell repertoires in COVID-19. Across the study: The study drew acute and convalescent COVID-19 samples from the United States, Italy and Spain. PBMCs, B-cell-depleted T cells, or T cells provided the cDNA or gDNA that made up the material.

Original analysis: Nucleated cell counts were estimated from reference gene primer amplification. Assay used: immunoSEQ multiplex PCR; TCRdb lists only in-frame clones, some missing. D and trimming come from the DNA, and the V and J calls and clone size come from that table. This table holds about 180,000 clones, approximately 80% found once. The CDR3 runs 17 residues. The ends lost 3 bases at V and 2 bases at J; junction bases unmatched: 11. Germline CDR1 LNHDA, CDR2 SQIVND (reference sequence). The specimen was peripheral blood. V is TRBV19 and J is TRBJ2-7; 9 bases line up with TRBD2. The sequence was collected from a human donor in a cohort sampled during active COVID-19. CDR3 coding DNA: TGTGCCAGTAGTATCGTCGGCGGGAGGGAGCAAGCCTACGAGCAGTACTTC. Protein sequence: CASSIVGGREQAYEQYF.